The count of the clone carrying this T cell receptor beta chain is one. Its antigen is unknown. Treatment: over 15 received Ad26.COV2.S at low or high dose, single or two shots; roughly five received placebo; per-sample allocation not given. Specimens were obtained on day 63 following the first vaccine or placebo injection. The data originate from a study of Ad26.COV2.S vaccination and SARS-CoV-2 variants. The wider study: Recipients of Ad26.COV2.S got it intramuscularly, once or twice 56 days apart.

Study results and limitations: The authors reported substantial breadth in spike-specific CD8+ and CD4+ T cell responses after vaccination. Non-spike TCR breadth showed similarity between vaccine and placebo recipients.

Clones were sequenced by immunoSEQ multiplex PCR, and TCRdb holds only the in-frame ones, with some missing. The table lists hundreds of thousands of clones, roughly 87% of them singletons. Trimming stripped 4 bases from V and 8 bases from J, with 10 bases between. The CDR3 extends over 12 amino acids. The germline gives CDR1 SGHRS, CDR2 YFSETQ. This sequence was found in a person aged 18 to 59 who received the Ad26.COV2.S COVID-19 vaccine or a placebo. J is TRBJ2-1 and V is TRBV5-1; D ambiguous. The starting material was peripheral blood, obtained in a trial of Ad26.COV2.S vaccine versus placebo. The CDR3 DNA reads as TGCGCCAGCAGCCTAGTCTTGGATGAGCAGTTCTTC. Translated: CASSLVLDEQFF.